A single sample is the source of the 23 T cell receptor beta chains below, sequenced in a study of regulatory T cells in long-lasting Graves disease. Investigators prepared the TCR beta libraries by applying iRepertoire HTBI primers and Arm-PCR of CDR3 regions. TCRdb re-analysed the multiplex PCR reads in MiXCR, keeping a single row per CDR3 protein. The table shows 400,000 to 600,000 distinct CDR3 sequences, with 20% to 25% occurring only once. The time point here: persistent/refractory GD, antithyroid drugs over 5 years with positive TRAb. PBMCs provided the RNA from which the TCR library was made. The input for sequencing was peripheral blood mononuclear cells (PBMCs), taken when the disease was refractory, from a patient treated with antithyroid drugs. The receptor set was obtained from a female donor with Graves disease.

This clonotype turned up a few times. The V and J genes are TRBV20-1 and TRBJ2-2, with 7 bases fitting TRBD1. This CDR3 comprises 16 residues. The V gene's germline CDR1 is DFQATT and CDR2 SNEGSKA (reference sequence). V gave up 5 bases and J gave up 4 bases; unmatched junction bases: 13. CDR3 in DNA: TGCAGTGCTCGCAACCCGGGAACAGGGGCCACCGGGGAGCTGTTTTTT. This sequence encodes CSARNPGTGATGELFF.

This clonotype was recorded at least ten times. The DNA of the CDR3 is TGTGCCAGCAGTTTAGCACCACCCGGACAGGGGCAAGAAGAGACCCAGTACTTC. Protein sequence: CASSLAPPGQGQEETQYF. The chain joins TRBV12-3 or TRBV12-4 to TRBJ2-5; 9 bases map to TRBD1. This CDR3 is built from 18 residues. After removal of 0 bases from V and 3 bases from J, the junction contained 11 bases not matched to a gene.

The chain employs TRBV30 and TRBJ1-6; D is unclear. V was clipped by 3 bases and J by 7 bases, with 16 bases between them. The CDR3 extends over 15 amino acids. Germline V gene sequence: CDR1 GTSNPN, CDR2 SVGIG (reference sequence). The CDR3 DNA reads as TGTGCCTGGAGCGCCGGAACGTTCGGGAATTCACCCCTCCACTTT. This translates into CAWSAGTFGNSPLHF.

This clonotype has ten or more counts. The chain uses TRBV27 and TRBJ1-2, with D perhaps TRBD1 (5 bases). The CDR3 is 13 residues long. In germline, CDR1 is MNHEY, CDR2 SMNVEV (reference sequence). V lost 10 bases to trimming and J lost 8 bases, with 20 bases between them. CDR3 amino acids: CATHTPGVGGYTF. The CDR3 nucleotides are TGTGCCACCCACACACCGGGGGTAGGAGGCTACACCTTC.

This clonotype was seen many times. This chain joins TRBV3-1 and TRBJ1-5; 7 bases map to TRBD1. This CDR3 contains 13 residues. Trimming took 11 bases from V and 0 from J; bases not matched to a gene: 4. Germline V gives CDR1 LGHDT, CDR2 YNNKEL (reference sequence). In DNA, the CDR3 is TGTGCCGCAGGGACAGATAGCAATCAGCCCCAGCATTTT. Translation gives CAAGTDSNQPQHF.

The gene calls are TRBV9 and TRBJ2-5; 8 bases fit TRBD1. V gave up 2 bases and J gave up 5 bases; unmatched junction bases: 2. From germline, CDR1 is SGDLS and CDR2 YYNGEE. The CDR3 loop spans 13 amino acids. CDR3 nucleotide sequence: TGTGCCAGCAGCGTGACAGGGGTGGAGACCCAGTACTTC. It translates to CASSVTGVETQYF.

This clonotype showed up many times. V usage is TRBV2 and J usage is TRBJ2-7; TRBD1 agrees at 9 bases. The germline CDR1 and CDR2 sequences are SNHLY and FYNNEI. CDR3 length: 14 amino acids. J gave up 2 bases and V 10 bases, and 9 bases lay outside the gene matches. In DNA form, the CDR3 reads TGTGCCATCCAACGGGACAGGGAGCCCTACGAGCAGTACTTC. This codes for CAIQRDREPYEQYF.

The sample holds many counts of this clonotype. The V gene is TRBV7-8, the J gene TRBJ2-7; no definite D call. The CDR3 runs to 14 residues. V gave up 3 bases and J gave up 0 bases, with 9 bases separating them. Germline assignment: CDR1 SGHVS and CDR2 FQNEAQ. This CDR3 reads CASSFVGLSYEQYF. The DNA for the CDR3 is TGTGCCAGCAGCTTCGTCGGCCTCTCCTACGAGCAGTACTTC.

CDR3 nucleotides: TGTGCCACCAGTGATCTCCATGGGCAGTGGGGCACAGATACGCAGTATTTT. As protein: CATSDLHGQWGTDTQYF. The genes are TRBV24-1 and TRBJ2-3; D unresolved. V lost 3 bases, J lost 1 base, and 16 bases lay in between. Germline V lookup: CDR1 KGHDR, CDR2 SFDVKD. This CDR3 contains 17 residues.

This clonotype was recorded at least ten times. CDR3 sequence: CASKDDRSNSYEQYF. CDR3 nucleotide sequence: TGTGCCAGCAAGGACGATCGGAGTAACTCCTACGAGCAGTACTTC. The chain carries TRBV2 and TRBJ2-7; D is undetermined. V was shortened by 7 bases and J by 0 bases, with 16 bases between the two germline ends. This CDR3 has 15 amino acids. Germline CDR1 reads SNHLY; CDR2 reads FYNNEI.

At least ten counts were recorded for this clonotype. The CDR3 nucleotides are TGTGCCAGCAGTTTAAGTCAGGGGTTCACTGAAGCTTTCTTT. Translating gives CASSLSQGFTEAFF. The V call is TRBV12-3 or TRBV12-4, the J call TRBJ1-1; D perhaps matches TRBD1 (6 bases). This CDR3 contains 14 residues. With 2 bases removed from V and 4 bases from J, the gap between germline ends came to 11 bases.

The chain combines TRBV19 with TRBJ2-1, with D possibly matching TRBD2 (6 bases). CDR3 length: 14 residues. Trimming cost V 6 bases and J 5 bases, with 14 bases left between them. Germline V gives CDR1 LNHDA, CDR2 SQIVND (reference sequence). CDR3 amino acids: CASRAEGWDNEQFF. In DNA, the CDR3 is TGTGCCAGTAGGGCGGAGGGTTGGGACAATGAGCAGTTCTTC. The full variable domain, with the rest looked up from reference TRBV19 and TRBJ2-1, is DGGITQSPKYLFRKEGQNVTLSCEQNLNHDAMYWYRQDPGQGLRLIYYSQIVNDFQKGDIAEGYSVSREKKESFPLTVTSAQKNPTAFYLCASRAEGWDNEQFFGPGTRLTVL.

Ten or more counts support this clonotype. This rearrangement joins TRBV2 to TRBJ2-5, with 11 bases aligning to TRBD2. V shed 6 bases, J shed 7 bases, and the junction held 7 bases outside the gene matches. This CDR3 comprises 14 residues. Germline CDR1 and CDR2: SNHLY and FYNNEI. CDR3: CASSENLAGGTQYF. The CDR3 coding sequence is TGTGCCAGCAGCGAGAACCTAGCGGGGGGGACCCAGTACTTC.

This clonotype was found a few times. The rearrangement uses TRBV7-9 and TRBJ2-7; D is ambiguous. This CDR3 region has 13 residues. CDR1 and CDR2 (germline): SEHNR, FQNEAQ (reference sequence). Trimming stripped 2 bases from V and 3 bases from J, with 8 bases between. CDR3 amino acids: CASSLMASYEQYF. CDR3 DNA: TGTGCCAGCAGCTTAATGGCTAGCTACGAGCAGTACTTC.

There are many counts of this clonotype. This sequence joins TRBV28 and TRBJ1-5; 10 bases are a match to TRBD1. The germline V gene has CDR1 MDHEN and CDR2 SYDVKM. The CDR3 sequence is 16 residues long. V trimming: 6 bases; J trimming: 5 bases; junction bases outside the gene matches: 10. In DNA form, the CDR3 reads TGTGCCAGCAGAGGAGAGACAGGGGGCCGGCATCAGCCCCAGCATTTT. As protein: CASRGETGGRHQPQHF.

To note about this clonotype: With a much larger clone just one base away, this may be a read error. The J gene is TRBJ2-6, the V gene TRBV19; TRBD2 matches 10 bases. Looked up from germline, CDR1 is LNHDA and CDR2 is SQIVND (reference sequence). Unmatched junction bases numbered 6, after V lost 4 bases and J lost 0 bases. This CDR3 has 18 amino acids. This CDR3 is CASSKGLARGSGANVLTF. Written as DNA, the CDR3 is TGTGCCAGTAGTAAGGGACTAGCGAGGGGCTCTGGGGCCAACGTCCTGACTTTC.

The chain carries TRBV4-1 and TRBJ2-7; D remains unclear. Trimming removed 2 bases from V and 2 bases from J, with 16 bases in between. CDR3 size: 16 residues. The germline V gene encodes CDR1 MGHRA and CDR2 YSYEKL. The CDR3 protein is CASSQSHSKNPYEQYF. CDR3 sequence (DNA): TGCGCCAGCAGCCAAAGTCACAGCAAAAACCCCTACGAGCAGTACTTC.

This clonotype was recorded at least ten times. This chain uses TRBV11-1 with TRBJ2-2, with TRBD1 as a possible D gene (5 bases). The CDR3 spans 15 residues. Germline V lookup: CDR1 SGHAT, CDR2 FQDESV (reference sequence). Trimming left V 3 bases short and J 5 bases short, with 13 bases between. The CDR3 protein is CASSLGRLHTGELFF. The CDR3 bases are TGTGCCAGCAGCTTGGGGCGGTTGCATACCGGGGAGCTGTTTTTT.

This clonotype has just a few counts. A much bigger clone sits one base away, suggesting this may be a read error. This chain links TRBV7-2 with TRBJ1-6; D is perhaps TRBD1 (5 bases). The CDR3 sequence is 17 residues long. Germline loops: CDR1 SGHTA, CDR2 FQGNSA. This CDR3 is CVSSLSSSQGLGSPLHF. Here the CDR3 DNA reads TGTGTCAGCAGCTTGTCCAGTAGCCAGGGCTTGGGATCACCCCTCCACTTT.

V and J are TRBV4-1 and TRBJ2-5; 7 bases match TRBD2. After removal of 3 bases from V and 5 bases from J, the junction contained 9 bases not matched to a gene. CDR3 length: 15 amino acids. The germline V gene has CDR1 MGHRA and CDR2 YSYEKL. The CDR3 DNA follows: TGCGCCAGCAGCCATTTGGGGGGGGGGTATGAGACCCAGTACTTC. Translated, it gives CASSHLGGGYETQYF.

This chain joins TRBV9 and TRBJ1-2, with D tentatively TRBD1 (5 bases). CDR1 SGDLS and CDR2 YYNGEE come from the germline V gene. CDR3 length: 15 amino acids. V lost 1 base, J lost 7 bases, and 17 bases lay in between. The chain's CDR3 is CASSVFGTGARGYTF. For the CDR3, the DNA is TGTGCCAGCAGCGTATTTGGTACCGGGGCGCGTGGCTACACCTTC.

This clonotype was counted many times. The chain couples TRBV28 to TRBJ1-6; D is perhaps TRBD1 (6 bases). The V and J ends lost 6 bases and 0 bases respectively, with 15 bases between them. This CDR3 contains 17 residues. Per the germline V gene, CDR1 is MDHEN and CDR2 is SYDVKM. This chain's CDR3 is CASRRGHLSSYNSPLHF. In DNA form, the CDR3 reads TGTGCCAGCAGGAGGGGACACCTGAGCTCCTATAATTCACCCCTCCACTTT. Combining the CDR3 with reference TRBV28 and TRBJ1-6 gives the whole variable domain DVKVTQSSRYLVKRTGEKVFLECVQDMDHENMFWYRQDPGLGLRLIYFSYDVKMKEKGDIPEGYSVSREKKERFSLILESASTNQTSMYLCASRRGHLSSYNSPLHFGNGTRLTVT.

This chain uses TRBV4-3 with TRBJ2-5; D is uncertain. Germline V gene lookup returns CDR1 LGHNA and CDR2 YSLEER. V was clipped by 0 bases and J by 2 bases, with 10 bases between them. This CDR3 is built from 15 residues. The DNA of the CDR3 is TGCGCCAGCAGCCAAGACGCAGCAGTGCAAGAGACCCAGTACTTC. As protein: CASSQDAAVQETQYF.